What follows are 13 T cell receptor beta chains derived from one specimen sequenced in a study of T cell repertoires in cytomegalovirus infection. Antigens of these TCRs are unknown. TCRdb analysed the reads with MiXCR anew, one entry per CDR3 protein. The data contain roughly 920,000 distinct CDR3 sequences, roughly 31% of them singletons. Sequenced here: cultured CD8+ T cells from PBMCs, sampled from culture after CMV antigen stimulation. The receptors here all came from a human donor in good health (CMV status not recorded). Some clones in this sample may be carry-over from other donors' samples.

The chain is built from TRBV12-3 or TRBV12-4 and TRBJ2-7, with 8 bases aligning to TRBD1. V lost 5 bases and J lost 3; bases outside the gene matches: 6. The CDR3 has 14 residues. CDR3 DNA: TGTGCCAGCAGTCCAACCAGGGGGCTCTACGAGCAGTACTTC. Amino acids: CASSPTRGLYEQYF.

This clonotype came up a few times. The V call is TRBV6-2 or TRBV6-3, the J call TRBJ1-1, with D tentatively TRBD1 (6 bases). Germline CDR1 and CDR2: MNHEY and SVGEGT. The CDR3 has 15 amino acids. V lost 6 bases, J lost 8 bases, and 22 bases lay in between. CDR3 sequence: CASSTFDRRSPEAFF. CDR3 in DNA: TGTGCCAGCAGCACGTTCGACAGGAGGTCCCCCGAAGCTTTCTTT.

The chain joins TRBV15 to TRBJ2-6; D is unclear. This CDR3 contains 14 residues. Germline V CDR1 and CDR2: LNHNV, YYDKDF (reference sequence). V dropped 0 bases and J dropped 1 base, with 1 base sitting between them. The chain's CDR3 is CATSRDSGANVLTF. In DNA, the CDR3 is TGTGCCACCAGCAGAGATTCTGGGGCCAACGTCCTGACTTTC.

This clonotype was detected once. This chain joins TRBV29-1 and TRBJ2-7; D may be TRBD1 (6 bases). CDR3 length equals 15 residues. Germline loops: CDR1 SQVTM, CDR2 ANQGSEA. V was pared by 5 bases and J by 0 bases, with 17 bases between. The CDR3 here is CSVLTGWRSSYEQYF. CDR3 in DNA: TGCAGCGTTTTAACAGGGTGGAGAAGCTCCTACGAGCAGTACTTC.

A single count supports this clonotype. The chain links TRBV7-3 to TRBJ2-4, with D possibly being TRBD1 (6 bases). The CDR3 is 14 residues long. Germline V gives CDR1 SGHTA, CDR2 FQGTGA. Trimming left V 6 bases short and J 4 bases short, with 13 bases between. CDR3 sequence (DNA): TGTGCCAGCAGGTCGGGACACGAAAAAAACATTCAGTACTTC. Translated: CASRSGHEKNIQYF.

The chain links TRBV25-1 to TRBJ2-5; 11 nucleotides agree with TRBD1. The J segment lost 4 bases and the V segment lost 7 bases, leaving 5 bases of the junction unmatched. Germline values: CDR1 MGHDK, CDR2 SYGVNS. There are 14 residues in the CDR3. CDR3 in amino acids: CASTGTGGVETQYF. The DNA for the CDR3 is TGTGCCAGCACCGGGACAGGGGGGGTAGAGACCCAGTACTTC.

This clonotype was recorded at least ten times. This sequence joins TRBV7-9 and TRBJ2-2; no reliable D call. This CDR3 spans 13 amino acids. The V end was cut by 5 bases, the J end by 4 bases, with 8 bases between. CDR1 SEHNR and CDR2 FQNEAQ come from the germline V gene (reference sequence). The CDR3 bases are TGTGCCAGCAGCCCTAGACCCACCGGGGAGCTGTTTTTT. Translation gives CASSPRPTGELFF.

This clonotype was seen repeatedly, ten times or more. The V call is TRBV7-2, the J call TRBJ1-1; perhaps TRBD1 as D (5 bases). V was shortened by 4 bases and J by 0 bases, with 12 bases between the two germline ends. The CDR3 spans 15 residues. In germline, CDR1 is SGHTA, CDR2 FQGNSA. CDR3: CASSSPGRMNTEAFF. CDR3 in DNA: TGTGCCAGCAGCTCACCGGGACGGATGAACACTGAAGCTTTCTTT.

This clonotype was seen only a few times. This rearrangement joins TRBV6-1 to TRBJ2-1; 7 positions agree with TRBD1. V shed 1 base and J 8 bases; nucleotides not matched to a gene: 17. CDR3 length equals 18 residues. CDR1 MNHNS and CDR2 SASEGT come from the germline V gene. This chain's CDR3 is CASSEEVQQGPFWDEQFF. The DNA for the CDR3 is TGTGCCAGCAGTGAAGAGGTCCAACAGGGGCCATTTTGGGATGAGCAGTTCTTC.

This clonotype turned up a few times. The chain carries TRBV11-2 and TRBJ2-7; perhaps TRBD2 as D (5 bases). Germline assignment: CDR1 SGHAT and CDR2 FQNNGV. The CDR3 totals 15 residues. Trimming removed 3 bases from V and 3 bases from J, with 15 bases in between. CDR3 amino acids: CASSFGLEPYYEQYV. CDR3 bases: TGTGCCAGCAGCTTCGGACTCGAACCCTACTACGAGCAGTACGTC.

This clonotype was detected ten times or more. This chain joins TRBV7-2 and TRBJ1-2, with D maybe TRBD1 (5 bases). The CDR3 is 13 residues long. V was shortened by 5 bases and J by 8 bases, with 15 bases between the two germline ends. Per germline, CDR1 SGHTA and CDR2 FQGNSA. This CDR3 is CASSLGQWAGYTF. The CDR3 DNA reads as TGTGCCAGCAGCCTGGGGCAGTGGGCCGGCTACACCTTC.

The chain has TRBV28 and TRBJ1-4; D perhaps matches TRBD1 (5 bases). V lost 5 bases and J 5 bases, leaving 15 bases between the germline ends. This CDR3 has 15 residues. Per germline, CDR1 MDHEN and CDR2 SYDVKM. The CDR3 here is CASSPTGRGNEKLFF. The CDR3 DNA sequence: TGTGCCAGCAGTCCAACAGGACGGGGGAATGAAAAACTGTTTTTT. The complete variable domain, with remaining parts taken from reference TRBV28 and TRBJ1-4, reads DVKVTQSSRYLVKRTGEKVFLECVQDMDHENMFWYRQDPGLGLRLIYFSYDVKMKEKGDIPEGYSVSREKKERFSLILESASTNQTSMYLCASSPTGRGNEKLFFGSGTQLSVL.

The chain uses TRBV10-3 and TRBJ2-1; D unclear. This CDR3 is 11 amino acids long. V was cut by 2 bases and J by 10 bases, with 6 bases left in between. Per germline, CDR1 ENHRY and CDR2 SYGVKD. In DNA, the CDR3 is TGTGCCATCAGTGAGAGTGGGGAGCAGTTCTTC. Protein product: CAISESGEQFF.